This T cell receptor (beta chain) was retrieved from a study of vaccination effects on CD4 cells after COVID-19. The study, taken as a whole, reports: The study enrolled few convalescent patients and sampled no early post-infection timepoints.

Germline values: CDR1 SGHRS, CDR2 YFSETQ. The CDR3 runs to 16 residues. Trimming shortened V by 0 bases and J by 1 base, and 12 bases separated the two germline ends. Antigen-specific CD4+ T cell clonotypes were called by their expansion after viral peptide-pool culture in ViraFEST. Culturing for about 9 days preceded CD4+ T cell isolation. Vaccination of participants consisted of two doses of either the BNT162b2 or mRNA-1273 vaccine. The healthy vaccine recipients, who had no prior SARS-CoV-2 infection, showed negative nucleocapsid antibodies. Clones were read by immunoSEQ multiplex PCR, and TCRdb kept only the in-frame ones, dropping some. The sample carries 25,000 to 35,000 clones, 83% recorded once. A note on this clone: Its antigen remains unidentified.

Material: CD4+ T cells from PBMCs cultured with HCoV-NL63 spike peptides, obtained after COVID-19 vaccination. This clonotype was sampled from a human donor who received a COVID-19 vaccine. Some clones in this sample may be carry-over from other donors' samples. The chain couples TRBV5-1 to TRBJ2-3; D not resolved. The CDR3 region has the DNA TGCGCCAGCAGCTTGGGGTTACCTACTCGCACAGATACGCAGTATTTT. Translated: CASSLGLPTRTDTQYF.